The source of this TCR beta chain is a study of T-cell memory formation after mild COVID-19. Study-level background: Clusters were largely donor specific. Study-level findings and limits: The CD4+ clones that contracted clustered mainly within CM and EM, and the CD8+ clones concentrated in EMRA.

TCRdb recomputed calls from the 5' RACE reads with MiXCR, one row per CDR3 protein. The sample lists 100,000 to 150,000 distinct CDR3 sequences; about 6% were seen once. In its sample, this clonotype was seen many times. What it binds is unknown. Source material: PBMCs or a T cell subset sorted from them (not recorded which). This TCR derives from an adult woman who had mild COVID-19 (a few samples of this study predate the infection). Cell type and time point are not known.

The CDR3 sequence: CSARVISRRESTDTQYF. The CDR3 DNA reads as TGCAGTGCTAGAGTCATCTCTAGGCGGGAGAGCACAGATACGCAGTATTTT. J is TRBJ2-3 and V is TRBV20-1, with 7 nucleotides matching TRBD2. The germline gives CDR1 DFQATT, CDR2 SNEGSKA (reference sequence). CDR3 length equals 17 residues. Unmatched junction bases numbered 10, after V lost 1 base and J lost 0 bases.